Listed below are T cell receptor beta chains from one sample, sequenced in a study of multiple sclerosis patients with progressive multifocal leukoencephalopathy. Here immunoSEQ multiplex PCR was the method, and the copy in TCRdb shows in-frame clones only, minus some. The sample includes under 35,000 clones, about 91% of them seen just once. Specimen: PBMCs, collected from a patient treated with natalizumab. Every receptor here comes from a middle-aged woman with progressive multifocal leukoencephalopathy. CDR3s include the opening cysteine and the closing phenylalanine or tryptophan. A D gene is named only where the DNA matches it firmly. The size field is filled for only some rows; it gives once, few, many or a size class.

V	J	D	size	DNA	CDR3
TRBV30	TRBJ1-1	.	.	TGTGCCTGGAGTCGAAAACCTGAAGCTTTCTTT	CAWSRKPEAFF
TRBV6-1	TRBJ2-7	TRBD1	.	TGTGCCAGCAGTGGACAGGGGGCCGGGGAGCAGTACTTC	CASSGQGAGEQYF
TRBV25-1	TRBJ1-2	TRBD1	.	TGTGCCAGCAGTGATCTATCCCGGGACAGGCGCGGGGGCTACACCTTC	CASSDLSRDRRGGYTF
TRBV7-7	TRBJ1-1	.	.	TGTGCCAGCAGCTACAGGGTGAACACTGAAGCTTTCTTT	CASSYRVNTEAFF
TRBV4-1	TRBJ1-3	.	.	TGCGCCAGCAGCCACGGAGTCGGTTCTGGAAACACCATATATTTT	CASSHGVGSGNTIYF
TRBV6-4	TRBJ2-1	TRBD1	.	TGTGCCAGCAGTGAAACTGACAGGGGGATCGACAATGAGCAGTTCTTC	CASSETDRGIDNEQFF
TRBV11-3	TRBJ2-7	TRBD2	.	TGTGCCAGCAGCTTATGGCGGGAGGGCCGTTACGAGCAGTACTTC	CASSLWREGRYEQYF
TRBV19	TRBJ1-6	.	.	TGTGCCAGTAGTCGGATTAATTCACCCCTCCACTTT	CASSRINSPLHF
TRBV4-1	TRBJ2-1	TRBD2	.	TGCGCCAGCAGCCAAGGGACTAGCCTCCCGTGGAATGAGCAGTTCTTC	CASSQGTSLPWNEQFF
TRBV11-2	TRBJ2-3	.	.	TGTGCCAGCAGCACCCGCACAGATACGCAGTATTTT	CASSTRTDTQYF
TRBV5-1	TRBJ2-3	.	.	TGCGCCAGCAGCTTGGGCAGGGAAATCGTCACAGATACGCAGTATTTT	CASSLGREIVTDTQYF
TRBV7-3	TRBJ2-1	.	.	TGTGCCAGCAGCTTAGGCCAGAACTCCTACAATGAGCAGTTCTTC	CASSLGQNSYNEQFF
TRBV21-1	TRBJ2-5	.	.	TGTGCCAGCAGCAAAATGAAGACCCAGTACTTC	CASSKMKTQYF
TRBV11-2	TRBJ2-3	TRBD1	.	TGTGCCAGCAGCCTGACCAGGGGGCGGACAGATACGCAGTATTTT	CASSLTRGRTDTQYF
TRBV5-1	TRBJ1-2	.	.	TGCGCCAGCAGCTGGGAGGCCAGTAACTATGGCTACACCTTC	CASSWEASNYGYTF
TRBV6-5	TRBJ1-1	.	.	TGTGCCAGCAGTTGGGGCACCTTGAACACTGAAGCTTTCTTT	CASSWGTLNTEAFF
TRBV4-1	TRBJ2-2	.	.	TGCGCCAGCAGCCTCCAAGAGGGTAACGGGGAGCTGTTTTTT	CASSLQEGNGELFF
TRBV11-3	TRBJ1-1	TRBD1	.	TGTGCCAGCAGCTCTGCACGCCCGACAGGGGGGAACACTGAAGCTTTCTTT	CASSSARPTGGNTEAFF
TRBV18	TRBJ2-7	.	.	TGTGCCAGCTCACCAGGGGCCGGGGACGAGCAGTACTTC	CASSPGAGDEQYF
TRBV29-1	TRBJ1-2	TRBD1	.	TGCAGCGTTGAAGATGTCACGACAGGGGGCTATGGCTACACCTTC	CSVEDVTTGGYGYTF
TRBV2	TRBJ1-1	.	.	TGTGCCACATGGATTAAGAACACTGAAGCTTTCTTT	CATWIKNTEAFF
TRBV11-2	TRBJ1-1	.	.	TGTGCCAGCAGCTTGCAAACCAGGATGAACACTGAAGCTTTCTTT	CASSLQTRMNTEAFF
TRBV11-3	TRBJ1-2	.	.	TGTGCCAGCAGCCCCGGGGGGGGCAGTAGCTATGGCTACACCTTC	CASSPGGGSSYGYTF
TRBV7-3	TRBJ1-1	.	.	TGTGCCAGCAGCTTAACGGTGAACACTGAAGCTTTCTTT	CASSLTVNTEAFF
TRBV7-9	TRBJ2-5	.	.	TGTGCCAGCAGCCCCCCCCGTCCCTTTTCTGGGAGCGCTCGAGAGACCCAGTACTTC	CASSPPRPFSGSARETQYF
TRBV9	TRBJ1-4	.	.	TGTGCCAGCAGCCCCCGGTCAATTGCTAATGAAAAACTGTTTTTT	CASSPRSIANEKLFF
TRBV28	TRBJ2-1	.	.	TGTGCCAGCAGGGTCCAGGGAGGTGAGCAGTTCTTC	CASRVQGGEQFF
TRBV5-1	TRBJ1-1	.	.	TGCGCCAGCAGCTTGGGGTATATTTCTGGGCAGCGGGGGACTGAAGCTTTCTTT	CASSLGYISGQRGTEAFF
TRBV30	TRBJ1-1	.	once	TGTGCCTGGAGGGGGAAGGACAGAGCGAACACTGAAGCTTTCTTT	CAWRGKDRANTEAFF
TRBV7-2	TRBJ2-7	.	.	TGTGCCAGCAGCTCGGGATTCTACGAGCAGTACTTC	CASSSGFYEQYF
TRBV6-8	TRBJ2-7	.	.	TGTGCCAGCCCCCTTCGGTCCTACGAGCAGTACTTC	CASPLRSYEQYF
TRBV7-3	TRBJ2-2	.	.	TGTGCCAGCAGCCTTTCCGGGGGCGCGACCGGGGAGCTGTTTTTT	CASSLSGGATGELFF
TRBV15	TRBJ1-1	.	.	TGTGCCACCAGCGGTCAGGGGCGGAGTAACACTGAAGCTTTCTTT	CATSGQGRSNTEAFF
TRBV27	TRBJ1-5	.	few	TGTGCCAGCTCTCCGGGGGGAGGGAGCAATCAGCCCCAGCATTTT	CASSPGGGSNQPQHF
TRBV7-9	TRBJ2-3	.	.	TGTGCCAGCAGCTCCCGGGAGGGGGCCCCAGATACGCAGTATTTT	CASSSREGAPDTQYF
TRBV14	TRBJ1-6	TRBD1	.	TGTGCCAGCAGCCGAATTACAGGGGGCGCGTATTCACCCCTCCACTTT	CASSRITGGAYSPLHF
TRBV7-2	TRBJ1-4	.	.	TGTGCCAGCAGCTTAATGAAAGGGGAGTATGAAAAACTGTTTTTT	CASSLMKGEYEKLFF
TRBV27	TRBJ2-1	.	.	TGTGCCAGCAGTCGACAGAGTTACAATGAGCAGTTCTTC	CASSRQSYNEQFF
TRBV13	TRBJ2-7	TRBD1	.	TGTGCCAGCAGCCAGGGGACAGGGAACTACGAGCAGTACTTC	CASSQGTGNYEQYF
TRBV4-3	TRBJ2-7	TRBD1	once	TGCGCCAGCAGCCAAGATGAGGGGACAGGCCGGGAGCAGTACTTC	CASSQDEGTGREQYF
TRBV16	TRBJ1-5	.	.	TGTGCCAGCAGCCAAACCCGTGGCGCTCAGCCCCAGCATTTT	CASSQTRGAQPQHF
TRBV18	TRBJ1-1	.	.	TGTGCCAGCCGCGCCGTCGTAAACACTGAAGCTTTCTTT	CASRAVVNTEAFF
TRBV5-1	TRBJ1-1	TRBD1	.	TGCGCCAGCAGCCGGGACAGGGGCACTGAAGCTTTCTTT	CASSRDRGTEAFF
TRBV19	TRBJ1-1	.	.	TGTGCCAGTTTCGAACGGGACTCCTATCACACTGAAGCTTTCTTT	CASFERDSYHTEAFF
TRBV27	TRBJ2-7	.	.	TGTGCCAGCTCGTACGACACCAACTCCTACGAGCAGTACTTC	CASSYDTNSYEQYF
TRBV9	TRBJ1-2	.	.	TGTGCCAGCAGCGTAGATCAGGGGATGGACTATGGCTACACCTTC	CASSVDQGMDYGYTF
TRBV6-5	TRBJ1-2	.	.	TGTGCCAGCAAGGAGGGATTAAATGGCTACACCTTC	CASKEGLNGYTF
TRBV5-1	TRBJ1-3	.	.	TGCGCCAGCAGCTTGGAAGGGGCGGCAAGATTCTCTGGAAACACCATATATTTT	CASSLEGAARFSGNTIYF
TRBV5-4	TRBJ2-3	.	.	TGTGCCAGCAGCCCTACAGGGGACTTCACAGATACGCAGTATTTT	CASSPTGDFTDTQYF
TRBV6-5	TRBJ2-7	TRBD1	.	TGTGCCAGCCGACGGGACAGCTCAACCTACGAGCAGTACTTC	CASRRDSSTYEQYF
TRBV5-5	TRBJ2-3	.	.	TGTGCCAGCAGCTTGGACCGCGGAGGGCTTGGCACGCAGTATTTT	CASSLDRGGLGTQYF
TRBV18	TRBJ2-7	.	once	TGTGCCAGCTCCAGGGGTACCTACGAGCAGTACTTC	CASSRGTYEQYF
TRBV6-5	TRBJ1-1	.	.	TGTGCCAGCAGTCCCTTTTGGAACACTGAAGCTTTCTTT	CASSPFWNTEAFF
TRBV4-2	TRBJ2-2	TRBD1	.	TGTGCCAGCAGCAAAGGTCAGGGGGCGCGGACCGGGGAGCTGTTTTTT	CASSKGQGARTGELFF
TRBV28	TRBJ2-5	TRBD2	.	TGTGCCAGCAGTCCGCTAGCGGGAAACCAAGAGACCCAGTACTTC	CASSPLAGNQETQYF
TRBV6-4	TRBJ1-4	.	.	TGTGCCAGCAGGTCCAGCTATAATGAAAAACTGTTTTTT	CASRSSYNEKLFF
TRBV30	TRBJ2-1	.	.	TGTGCCGGAGACAGGACCTCCTACAATGAGCAGTTCTTC	CAGDRTSYNEQFF
TRBV6-5	TRBJ1-2	.	.	TGTGCCAGCAGTTACTACCGGGAAAACTATGGCTACACCTTC	CASSYYRENYGYTF